This TCR beta chain stems from a study of blood T cell repertoires in COVID-19. For the study at large: There were acute and convalescent COVID-19 samples, and they came from the United States, Italy and Spain. Sources were T cells, B-cell-depleted T cells, or PBMCs; the material itself was cDNA or gDNA.

Methods used by the authors: Reference gene primer amplification gave nucleated cell count estimates. This table comes from immunoSEQ multiplex PCR, and its TCRdb copy is limited to in-frame clones, with some not included. V and J calls and clone size follow that table, whereas D and trimming were derived from the DNA. The sample has roughly 140,000 clones, around 84% seen once. Trimming removed 6 bases from V and 4 bases from J; junction bases left unmatched: 8. The CDR3 is 14 residues long. In germline, CDR1 is MNHEY, CDR2 SVGAGI. Sequenced input: peripheral blood. The genes are TRBV6-5 and TRBJ2-7, with 8 bases fitting TRBD1. The TCR sequence derives from a woman between 50 and 59 years old with acute or convalescent COVID-19. The CDR3 reads CASSLGQGVYEQYF. CDR3 nucleotides: TGTGCCAGCAGCCTTGGACAGGGAGTGTACGAGCAGTACTTC.